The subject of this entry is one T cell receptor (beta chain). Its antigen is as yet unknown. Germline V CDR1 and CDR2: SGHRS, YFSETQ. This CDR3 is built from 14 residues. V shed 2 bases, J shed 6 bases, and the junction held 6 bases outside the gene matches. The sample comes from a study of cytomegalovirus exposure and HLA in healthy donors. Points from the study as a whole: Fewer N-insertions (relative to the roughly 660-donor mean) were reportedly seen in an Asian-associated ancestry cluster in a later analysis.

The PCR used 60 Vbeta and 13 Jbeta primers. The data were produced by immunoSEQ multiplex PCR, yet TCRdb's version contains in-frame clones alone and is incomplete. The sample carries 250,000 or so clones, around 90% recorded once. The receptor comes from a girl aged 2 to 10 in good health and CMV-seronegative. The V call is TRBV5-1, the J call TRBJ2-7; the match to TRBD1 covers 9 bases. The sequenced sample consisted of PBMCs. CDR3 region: CASSFGTGSAEQYF. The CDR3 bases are TGCGCCAGCAGCTTCGGGACAGGGTCAGCCGAGCAGTACTTC.